These 30 T cell receptor beta chains were sequenced from one sample in a study of regulatory T cells in long-lasting Graves disease. The time point denotes: persistent/refractory GD, antithyroid drugs over 5 years with positive TRAb. The authors made the TCR library using RNA they extracted from PBMCs. HTBI primers from iRepertoire and Arm-PCR of CDR3 regions yielded the TCR beta libraries. TCRdb re-analysed the multiplex PCR reads in MiXCR, keeping a single row per CDR3 protein. The data hold around 340,000 distinct CDR3 sequences, with around a fifth observed a single time. The sample was peripheral blood mononuclear cells (PBMCs), taken when the disease was refractory, from a patient treated with antithyroid drugs. These receptors came from a female donor with Graves disease.

This clonotype was seen many times. This chain uses TRBV7-9 with TRBJ2-5; perhaps TRBD1 as D (6 bases). Germline lookup yields CDR1 SEHNR and CDR2 FQNEAQ (reference sequence). Trimming pared 3 bases from V and 4 bases from J, leaving 12 bases between. The CDR3 runs to 14 residues. The CDR3 DNA sequence: TGTGCCAGCAGCTTTGACGTACAGGGAGAGACCCAGTACTTC. As protein: CASSFDVQGETQYF.

About this clonotype itself: At one of its ends the junction is not consistent with the germline gene, which may arise from a read error. The genes are TRBV11-2 and TRBJ1-2; no definite D call. The CDR3 has 13 residues. Germline V gene data show CDR1 as SGHAT and CDR2 as FQNNGV. CDR3 residues: CASSQELRYGYTF. For the CDR3, the DNA is TGCGCCAGCAGCCAAGAACTCCGGTATGGCTACACCTTC.

This clonotype was counted ten times or more. The chain is built from TRBV7-9 and TRBJ2-5; D assignment may be TRBD1 or TRBD2 (5 bases each). Germline CDR1 SEHNR, CDR2 FQNEAQ (reference sequence). This CDR3 comprises 15 residues. Trimming cost V 1 base and J 3 bases, with 12 bases left between them. CDR3 sequence (DNA): TGTGCCAGCAGCTTAGTGGGGACGGCCAAAGAGACCCAGTACTTC. Translation gives CASSLVGTAKETQYF.

The rearrangement links TRBV5-1 to TRBJ1-1; TRBD1 aligns across 7 bases. The V gene end was trimmed by 4 bases and the J gene end by 5 bases; junction bases not matched to a gene: 8. The V gene's germline CDR1 is SGHRS and CDR2 YFSETQ. The CDR3 consists of 14 residues. In nucleotides, the CDR3 is TGCGCCAGCAGCGTACCCAGGGGGAATACTGAAGCTTTCTTT. Its translation is CASSVPRGNTEAFF.

V and J are TRBV12-3 or TRBV12-4 and TRBJ2-3; 14 bases map to TRBD2. This CDR3 has 24 residues. V was pared by 7 bases and J by 0 bases, with 27 bases of the junction left unmatched. The CDR3 region is CASKLWGLHREGLAGGPSTDTQYF. The CDR3 DNA reads as TGTGCCAGCAAGTTATGGGGGTTGCACAGGGAAGGACTAGCGGGAGGCCCTAGCACAGATACGCAGTATTTT.

This clonotype was found many times. The J gene is TRBJ1-6, the V gene TRBV12-3 or TRBV12-4; D is undetermined. The CDR3 consists of 15 residues. The V and J ends lost 2 bases and 13 bases respectively, with 18 bases between them. The CDR3 region is CASSLRREAVGPLHF. The CDR3 DNA follows: TGTGCCAGCAGTTTAAGGCGAGAGGCGGTCGGGCCCCTCCACTTT.

The chain recombines TRBV24-1 with TRBJ1-2; TRBD1 matches at 7 bases. This CDR3 has 13 amino acids. CDR1 is KGHDR and CDR2 is SFDVKD in the germline V gene. J gave up 4 bases and V 3 bases, and 1 base lay outside the gene matches. CDR3 nucleotides: TGTGCCACCAGTGATGGGGACAGCTATGGCTACACCTTC. Residues: CATSDGDSYGYTF.

This clonotype has at least ten counts. The chain links TRBV18 to TRBJ2-7; D may be TRBD1 or TRBD2 (5 bases each). Trimming cost V 4 bases and J 3 bases, with 16 bases left between them. The CDR3 runs 15 residues. Germline V gene sequence: CDR1 KGHSH, CDR2 LQKENI. CDR3 nucleotide sequence: TGTGCCAGCTCACGGGGGTCAACACCCAACTACGAGCAGTACTTC. It is translated as CASSRGSTPNYEQYF. Full variable domain (missing parts from reference TRBV18 and TRBJ2-7): NAGVMQNPRHLVRRRGQEARLRCSPMKGHSHVYWYRQLPEEGLKFMVYLQKENIIDESGMPKERFSAEFPKEGPSILRIQQVVRGDSAAYFCASSRGSTPNYEQYFGPGTRLTVT.

J is TRBJ2-5 and V is TRBV7-9; 10 positions agree with TRBD1. The CDR3 consists of 15 residues. V trimming: 4 bases; J trimming: 5 bases; junction bases outside the gene matches: 7. Germline V gives CDR1 SEHNR, CDR2 FQNEAQ (reference sequence). The CDR3 nucleotides read TGTGCCAGCAGCTGGATCTGGGGACAGGGGGAGACCCAGTACTTC. Amino acids: CASSWIWGQGETQYF.

The rearrangement links TRBV5-1 to TRBJ2-2, with D maybe TRBD2 (5 bases). V shed 0 bases and J shed 4 bases, with 10 bases lying between them. This CDR3 comprises 15 residues. CDR1 and CDR2 from the germline V gene are SGHRS and YFSETQ. The CDR3 protein is CASSLGDYPTGELFF. CDR3 in DNA: TGCGCCAGCAGCTTGGGAGACTATCCCACCGGGGAGCTGTTTTTT.

This clonotype has just a few counts. The chain joins TRBV19 to TRBJ1-5; 8 bases line up with TRBD1. Germline assignment: CDR1 LNHDA and CDR2 SQIVND (reference sequence). Unmatched junction bases numbered 8, after V lost 4 bases and J lost 3 bases. CDR3 length: 16 residues. The CDR3 coding sequence is TGTGCCAGTAGTAGAGACAGGGGCCTGCTCAATCAGCCCCAGCATTTT. It specifies CASSRDRGLLNQPQHF. The full variable domain, rest sourced from reference TRBV19 and TRBJ1-5, is DGGITQSPKYLFRKEGQNVTLSCEQNLNHDAMYWYRQDPGQGLRLIYYSQIVNDFQKGDIAEGYSVSREKKESFPLTVTSAQKNPTAFYLCASSRDRGLLNQPQHFGDGTRLSIL.

This clonotype has just a few counts. The rearrangement uses TRBV28 and TRBJ1-2; weak D call: TRBD1 (5 bases). The CDR3 has 15 residues. Trimming stripped 6 bases from V and 4 bases from J, with 18 bases between. From germline, CDR1 is MDHEN and CDR2 SYDVKM. The CDR3 here is CASSQGPRQGYGYTF. DNA for the CDR3: TGTGCCAGCAGCCAGGGACCACGGCAAGGCTATGGCTACACCTTC.

This clonotype has just a few counts. The V call is TRBV19, the J call TRBJ1-5, with D unclear. The CDR3 spans 15 residues. V gave up 8 bases and J gave up 0 bases, with 14 bases separating them. Germline V gene data show CDR1 as LNHDA and CDR2 as SQIVND (reference sequence). The CDR3 nucleotides are TGTGCCAGTCGGGGAGACTACGATAGCAATCAGCCCCAGCATTTT. It yields the protein CASRGDYDSNQPQHF.

V is TRBV6-1 and J is TRBJ1-6, with TRBD1 identical over 7 bases. V was clipped by 6 bases and J by 2 bases; unmatched bases: 7. Per germline, CDR1 MNHNS and CDR2 SASEGT. This CDR3 spans 16 amino acids. The CDR3 DNA reads as TGTGCCAGCAGCAACACCCAGGGGGCCTATAATTCACCCCTCCACTTT. As protein: CASSNTQGAYNSPLHF.

The chain couples TRBV7-2 to TRBJ2-3, with D unclear. With 5 bases removed from V and 5 bases from J, the gap between germline ends came to 11 bases. This CDR3 is built from 13 residues. Germline lookup yields CDR1 SGHTA and CDR2 FQGNSA. The CDR3, as DNA: TGTGCCAGCAGCCCCAGGCGGAGAGATACGCAGTATTTT. Translating gives CASSPRRRDTQYF.

Notes on this clonotype: At one boundary the junction diverges from the germline segment, which might be a read error. The chain links TRBV5-4 to TRBJ1-6; D uncertain. The germline gives CDR1 SGHNT, CDR2 YYREEE (reference sequence). This CDR3 has 14 amino acids. The CDR3 nucleotides read TGTGCCAGCAGCTCTGCTGGGTTTAATTCACCCCTCCACTTC. As protein: CASSSAGFNSPLHF.

The V gene is TRBV5-4, the J gene TRBJ2-7; tentative D call: TRBD1 (6 bases). V dropped 5 bases and J dropped 1 base, with 10 bases sitting between them. CDR1 is SGHNT and CDR2 is YYREEE in the germline V gene (reference sequence). This CDR3 has 13 residues. The CDR3 nucleotides read TGTGCCAGCAGGATACAGGGATCCTACGAGCAGTACTTC. Translation gives CASRIQGSYEQYF.

This clonotype was recorded many times. The chain couples TRBV9 to TRBJ1-2; 10 nucleotides align to TRBD1. The CDR3 totals 17 residues. The germline gives CDR1 SGDLS, CDR2 YYNGEE. The trim removed 2 bases at V and 3 bases at J, leaving 10 bases unmatched. CDR3 residues: CASSVGETGGWYYGYTF. The CDR3 DNA reads as TGTGCCAGCAGCGTCGGAGAGACAGGGGGCTGGTACTATGGCTACACCTTC.

This chain connects TRBV20-1 to TRBJ1-2; tentatively, D is TRBD1 (5 bases). The CDR3 loop spans 17 amino acids. V was cut by 0 bases and J by 7 bases, with 24 bases left in between. Germline loops: CDR1 DFQATT, CDR2 SNEGSKA (reference sequence). CDR3 loop: CSARDQGWVPSGPGYTF. The CDR3 nucleotides read TGCAGTGCTAGAGATCAAGGGTGGGTCCCCTCGGGGCCTGGCTACACCTTC.

The chain links TRBV29-1 to TRBJ2-1; 9 bases agree with TRBD1. Trimming removed 6 bases from V and 6 bases from J; junction bases left unmatched: 6. The CDR3 is 13 amino acids. From germline, CDR1 is SQVTM and CDR2 ANQGSEA. The CDR3 DNA is TGCAGCGTGGGACAGGGTCGGGGCAATGAGCAGTTCTTC. Protein sequence: CSVGQGRGNEQFF.

This clonotype showed up many times. The V call is TRBV7-2, the J call TRBJ2-7; tentatively, D is TRBD1 (6 bases). The V gene's germline CDR1 is SGHTA and CDR2 FQGNSA. V dropped 0 bases and J dropped 6 bases, with 9 bases sitting between them. CDR3 length: 13 amino acids. This chain's CDR3 is CASSLAGTTEQYF. The DNA for the CDR3 is TGTGCCAGCAGCTTAGCCGGGACAACCGAGCAGTACTTC.

This clonotype showed up many times. The chain joins TRBV28 to TRBJ2-5; 10 bases agree with TRBD2. J lost 4 bases, V lost 10 bases, and 9 bases had no gene match. Looked up from germline, CDR1 is MDHEN and CDR2 is SYDVKM. CDR3 size: 14 residues. The CDR3 DNA reads as TGTGCCACCAGCCTAGCGGGGGTACTAGAGACCCAGTACTTC. Its protein product is CATSLAGVLETQYF.

This clonotype was counted many times. The CDR3 nucleotides read TGTGCCAGCAGCTTAGAGGGACAGAGCTCCTATAATTCACCCCTCCACTTT. Translated: CASSLEGQSSYNSPLHF. The chain recombines TRBV7-2 with TRBJ1-6; 7 bases line up with TRBD1. The V segment lost 1 base and the J segment 0 bases; nucleotides outside the gene matches: 3. The CDR3 sequence is 17 residues long. The germline V gene has CDR1 SGHTA and CDR2 FQGNSA.

This rearrangement joins TRBV3-1 to TRBJ2-7, with D tentatively TRBD2 (6 bases). Germline-derived CDR1 and CDR2 are LGHDT and YNNKEL (reference sequence). V lost 1 base to trimming and J lost 4 bases, with 11 bases between them. CDR3 length: 14 amino acids. The CDR3 sequence: CASSQGGGAYEQYF. The CDR3 DNA reads TGTGCCAGCAGCCAAGGGGGCGGGGCGTACGAGCAGTACTTC.

The CDR3 DNA reads as TGTGCCACCAGTGAATGGGATGCCCTCCCTCCCGCCTACAATGAGCAGTTCTTC. Translated, it gives CATSEWDALPPAYNEQFF. The rearrangement uses TRBV24-1 and TRBJ2-1; unclear D gene. The V end was cut by 4 bases, the J end by 2 bases, with 20 bases between. Germline V gene sequence: CDR1 KGHDR, CDR2 SFDVKD. There are 18 residues in the CDR3.

This clonotype has ten or more counts. The CDR3: CASSLSPWDGRKPSPLHF. CDR3 nucleotide sequence: TGTGCCAGCAGCTTGTCCCCTTGGGACGGAAGGAAACCTTCACCCCTCCACTTT. The rearrangement uses TRBV7-3 and TRBJ1-6; a weak D match, TRBD1 (5 bases). This CDR3 comprises 18 residues. The germline V gene encodes CDR1 SGHTA and CDR2 FQGTGA. Trimming took off 3 bases at V and 9 bases at J, with 24 bases between the two ends.

This clonotype was observed at least ten times. V and J are TRBV11-2 and TRBJ1-2; D possibly corresponds to TRBD1 (5 bases). CDR3 length: 16 amino acids. In germline, CDR1 is SGHAT, CDR2 FQNNGV. The V end lost 0 bases, the J end lost 2 bases, and 13 bases lay between the germline ends. As DNA, the CDR3 is TGTGCCAGCAGCTTAGATCGGCCAGGGAAAAACTATGGCTACACCTTC. It yields the protein CASSLDRPGKNYGYTF.

The table lists this clonotype with many counts. The CDR3 reads CASSLGLAGKETQYF. The DNA for the CDR3 is TGTGCCAGCAGTTTGGGACTAGCGGGGAAAGAGACCCAGTACTTC. The rearrangement joins TRBV6-2 or TRBV6-3 to TRBJ2-5; 13 nucleotides line up with TRBD2. The V segment lost 4 bases and the J segment 3 bases; nucleotides outside the gene matches: 2. Germline-derived CDR1 and CDR2 are MNHEY and SVGEGT. The CDR3 length is 15 residues.

This clonotype was detected many times. V is TRBV3-1 and J is TRBJ1-2, with TRBD1 as a possible D gene (6 bases). Per the germline V gene, CDR1 is LGHDT and CDR2 is YNNKEL (reference sequence). Trimming took off 3 bases at V and 4 bases at J, with 12 bases between the two ends. The CDR3 covers 14 residues. The CDR3 reads CASSQAQGSYGYTF. CDR3 bases: TGTGCCAGCAGCCAGGCACAGGGATCCTATGGCTACACCTTC.

This clonotype has a count of ten or more. Here the CDR3 reads CASSLMSRDEQYF. For the CDR3, the DNA is TGTGCCAGCAGCTTAATGAGCAGGGACGAGCAGTACTTC. The chain joins TRBV7-2 to TRBJ2-7; D possibly corresponds to TRBD1 (5 bases). Germline V gene lookup returns CDR1 SGHTA and CDR2 FQGNSA. Trimming took off 2 bases at V and 5 bases at J, with 10 bases between the two ends. The CDR3 spans 13 residues.